This T cell receptor beta chain derives from a study of Graves' ophthalmopathy and Graves' hyperthyroidism. With a duration under 3 months, ophthalmopathy in the donors showed moderate-to-severe activity, CAS ≥3 and NOSPECS ≥4. Patients were left out if they had other autoimmune diseases, uncontrolled infections, pregnancy or lactation. The CDR3 runs 15 residues. V shed 4 bases, J shed 4 bases, and the junction held 10 bases outside the gene matches. Per germline, CDR1 MNHEY and CDR2 SMNVEV (reference sequence). RNA transcripts yielded amplified TCR beta CDR3 regions. HTBI-primed RT-PCR formed the first round, and a multiplex PCR formed the second. Each CDR3 protein gets one entry after TCRdb re-called the multiplex PCR reads with MiXCR. Here the sample spans approximately 700,000 distinct CDR3 sequences, over 40% being singletons.

The clonotype comes from an adult man with Graves' ophthalmopathy. The rearrangement links TRBV27 to TRBJ2-7; 7 bases line up with TRBD1. The sequenced sample was peripheral blood. The CDR3 sequence: CASSSRQGSRYEQYF. CDR3 coding DNA: TGTGCCAGCAGTTCGAGACAGGGAAGTAGGTACGAGCAGTACTTC.